This T cell receptor beta chain is from a study of technical replicates of blood from a few donors. Trimming cost V 3 bases and J 4 bases, with 9 bases left between them. The germline V gene encodes CDR1 SGHAT and CDR2 FQNNGV. The CDR3 loop spans 14 amino acids. Sequenced by immunoSEQ multiplex PCR; TCRdb stores in-frame clones only, minus some. Among fewer than 90,000 clones listed, 85% to 95% were seen once. This TCR was recovered from a human donor in good health. Sequenced input: T cells isolated from PBMCs. The J gene is TRBJ1-4, the V gene TRBV11-2, with D unclear. Here the CDR3 reads CASSLGSGNEKLFF. CDR3 nucleotide sequence: TGTGCCAGCAGCTTGGGCAGTGGTAATGAAAAACTGTTTTTT. Using reference TRBV11-2 and TRBJ1-4 for the parts outside the CDR3, the full variable domain is EAGVAQSPRYKIIEKRQSVAFWCNPISGHATLYWYQQILGQGPKLLIQFQNNGVVDDSQLPKDRFSAERLKGVDSTLKIQPAKLEDSAVYLCASSLGSGNEKLFFGSGTQLSVL.